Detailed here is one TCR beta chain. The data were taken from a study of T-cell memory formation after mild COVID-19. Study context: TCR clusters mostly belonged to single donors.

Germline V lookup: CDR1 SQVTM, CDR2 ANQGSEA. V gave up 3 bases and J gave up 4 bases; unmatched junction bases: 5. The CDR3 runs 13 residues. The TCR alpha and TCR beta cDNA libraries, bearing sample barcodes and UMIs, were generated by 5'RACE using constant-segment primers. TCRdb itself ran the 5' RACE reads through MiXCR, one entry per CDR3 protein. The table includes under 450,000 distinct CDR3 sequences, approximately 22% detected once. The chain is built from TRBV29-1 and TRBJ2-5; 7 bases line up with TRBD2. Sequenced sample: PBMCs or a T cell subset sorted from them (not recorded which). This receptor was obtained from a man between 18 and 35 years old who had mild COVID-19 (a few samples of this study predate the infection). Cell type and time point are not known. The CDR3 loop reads CSVEGPGGETQYF. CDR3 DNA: TGCAGCGTTGAGGGTCCGGGGGGAGAGACCCAGTACTTC.